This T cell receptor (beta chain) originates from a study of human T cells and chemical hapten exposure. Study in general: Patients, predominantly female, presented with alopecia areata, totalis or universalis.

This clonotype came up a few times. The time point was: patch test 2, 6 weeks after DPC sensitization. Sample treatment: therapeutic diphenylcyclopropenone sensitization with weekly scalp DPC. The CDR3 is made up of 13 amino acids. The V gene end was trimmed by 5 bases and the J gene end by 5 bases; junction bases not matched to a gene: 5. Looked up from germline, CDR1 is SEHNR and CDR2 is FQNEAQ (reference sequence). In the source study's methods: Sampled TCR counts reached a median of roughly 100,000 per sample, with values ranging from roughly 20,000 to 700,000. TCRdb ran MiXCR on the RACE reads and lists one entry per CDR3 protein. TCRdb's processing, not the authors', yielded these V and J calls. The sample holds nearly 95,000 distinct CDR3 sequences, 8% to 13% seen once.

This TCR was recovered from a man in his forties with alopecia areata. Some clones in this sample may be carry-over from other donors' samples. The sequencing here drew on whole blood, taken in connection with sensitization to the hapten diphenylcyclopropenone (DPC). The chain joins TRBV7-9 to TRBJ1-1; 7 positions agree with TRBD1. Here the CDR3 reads CASSQGGWTEAFF. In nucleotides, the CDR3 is TGTGCCAGCAGCCAGGGGGGCTGGACTGAAGCTTTCTTT. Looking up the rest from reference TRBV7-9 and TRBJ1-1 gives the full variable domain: DTGVSQNPRHKITKRGQNVTFRCDPISEHNRLYWYRQTLGQGPEFLTYFQNEAQLEKSRLLSDRFSAERPKGSFSTLEIQRTEQGDSAMYLCASSQGGWTEAFFGQGTRLTVV.